One sample yielded the 13 T cell receptor beta chains listed below, sequenced in a study of memory CD4+ T cells and cytomegalovirus serostatus. The assay was immunoSEQ multiplex PCR, and TCRdb's table has in-frame clones only and misses some. The sample holds approximately 42,000 clones, 79% seen once. The sort gate was single viable CD3+CD4+CD8-CD45RO+ cells for memory CD4+ T cells. Sequenced input: memory CD4+ T cells from blood. The receptors here all came from an adult in good health and CMV-seronegative.

This chain uses TRBV21-1 with TRBJ2-5; TRBD2 is the table's D call and was not checked against the DNA. TRBV21-1 has pseudogene status. The CDR3 length is 11 residues. The CDR3 here is CAARSQETQYF. The CDR3 DNA reads TGTGCCGCAAGGAGCCAAGAGACCCAGTACTTC.

The rearrangement uses TRBV6-1 and TRBJ2-3; perhaps TRBD2 as D (6 bases). CDR1 is MNHNS, CDR2 SASEGT, per germline. The CDR3 is 15 residues long. The V and J ends lost 0 bases and 5 bases respectively, with 12 bases between them. The CDR3 DNA follows: TGTGCCAGCAGTGAAGCTCTCGGGAGTATAGATACGCAGTATTTT. It specifies CASSEALGSIDTQYF.

The V call is TRBV5-6, the J call TRBJ2-3; D tentatively reads TRBD1 or TRBD2 (5 bases each). This CDR3 has 12 amino acids. Germline V gene lookup returns CDR1 SGHDT and CDR2 YYEEEE. The V end lost 3 bases, the J end lost 4 bases, and 6 bases lay between the germline ends. The CDR3 DNA follows: TGTGCCAGCAGCTGGGACCCAGATACGCAGTATTTT. This gives the protein CASSWDPDTQYF.

V is TRBV7-2 and J is TRBJ2-3; 14 bases fit TRBD2. CDR1 and CDR2 from the germline V gene are SGHTA and FQGNSA. This CDR3 has 19 amino acids. V was clipped by 5 bases and J by 4 bases; unmatched bases: 14. Here the CDR3 reads CASSLRPGLAGVFSDTQYF. The CDR3 bases are TGTGCCAGCAGCCTGCGACCGGGACTAGCGGGAGTTTTTTCAGATACGCAGTATTTT.

The chain employs TRBV7-6 and TRBJ2-5; possible D gene TRBD2, 7 bases. With 5 bases removed from V and 5 bases from J, the gap between germline ends came to 21 bases. Germline assignment: CDR1 SGHVS and CDR2 FNYEAQ. The CDR3 spans 16 residues. In DNA form, the CDR3 reads TGTGCCAGCAGCCTCTGGGGGGGCGGGAGTCAGGAGACCCAGTACTTC. Its translation: CASSLWGGGSQETQYF. Full variable domain (missing parts from reference TRBV7-6 and TRBJ2-5): GAGVSQSPRYKVTKRGQDVALRCDPISGHVSLYWYRQALGQGPEFLTYFNYEAQQDKSGLPNDRFSAERPEGSISTLTIQRTEQRDSAMYRCASSLWGGGSQETQYFGPGTRLLVL.

The chain uses TRBV7-9 and TRBJ2-2; no clear D gene. CDR3 length: 13 residues. Germline V gives CDR1 SEHNR, CDR2 FQNEAQ (reference sequence). V lost 1 base and J lost 7, with 7 bases in between. CDR3 coding DNA: TGTGCCAGCAGCTTAGGGGGAAGCGGGGAGCTGTTTTTT. This translates into CASSLGGSGELFF.

In DNA, the CDR3 is TGTGCCAGCGCCGGGGGGGTCACTGAAGCTTTCTTT. This sequence encodes CASAGGVTEAFF. The rearrangement uses TRBV28 and TRBJ1-1, with D perhaps TRBD1 (5 bases). Germline V gene data show CDR1 as MDHEN and CDR2 as SYDVKM. The CDR3 is 12 amino acids. With 8 bases removed from V and 4 bases from J, the gap between germline ends came to 11 bases.

The chain has TRBV7-2 and TRBJ1-1, with TRBD1 as a possible D gene (6 bases). This CDR3 is 14 amino acids long. Looked up from germline, CDR1 is SGHTA and CDR2 is FQGNSA. Trimming stripped 5 bases from V and 8 bases from J, with 18 bases between. CDR3 amino acids: CASSRRNREGEAFF. The CDR3 nucleotides are TGTGCCAGCAGCCGAAGGAACAGGGAGGGAGAAGCTTTCTTT.

The V and J genes are TRBV29-1 and TRBJ1-1; D ambiguous. The CDR3 has 13 residues. Trimming removed 8 bases at V and 1 base at J, with 14 bases between. Germline-derived CDR1 and CDR2 are SQVTM and ANQGSEA. The CDR3 here is CSLAKTGNTEAFF. The DNA for the CDR3 is TGCAGCTTAGCCAAGACCGGGAACACTGAAGCTTTCTTT.

The chain uses TRBV5-6 and TRBJ2-5, with D perhaps matching TRBD2 (6 bases). This CDR3 is 13 amino acids long. V was cut by 0 bases and J by 11 bases, with 14 bases left in between. Germline V lookup: CDR1 SGHDT, CDR2 YYEEEE. CDR3 in DNA: TGTGCCAGCAGCTTGGTTCCCAATCGGGAGCAGTACTTC. Translating gives CASSLVPNREQYF.

The chain couples TRBV18 to TRBJ2-1; 10 bases are a match to TRBD1. Looked up from germline, CDR1 is KGHSH and CDR2 is LQKENI. Unmatched junction bases numbered 5, after V lost 3 bases and J lost 9 bases. The CDR3 has 14 residues. CDR3 DNA: TGTGCCAGCTCACCGGGACAGGGGTCGAGTGAGCAGTTCTTC. Translated: CASSPGQGSSEQFF. The variable domain in full, with the rest retrieved from reference TRBV18 and TRBJ2-1, is NAGVMQNPRHLVRRRGQEARLRCSPMKGHSHVYWYRQLPEEGLKFMVYLQKENIIDESGMPKERFSAEFPKEGPSILRIQQVVRGDSAAYFCASSPGQGSSEQFFGPGTRLTVL.

V and J are TRBV4-3 and TRBJ2-7, with D tentatively TRBD2 (5 bases). Between the trimmed V and J ends, which lost 1 base and 5 bases, there was a span of 9 bases. This CDR3 has 13 amino acids. The germline CDR1 and CDR2 sequences are LGHNA and YSLEER. CDR3 loop: CASSQAGWDEQYF. CDR3 DNA sequence: TGCGCCAGCAGCCAAGCGGGATGGGACGAGCAGTACTTC.

This clone was detected only once. Other DNA sequences in this specimen translate into the identical CDR3. V and J are TRBV10-3 and TRBJ2-5; 7 nucleotides line up with TRBD2. This CDR3 spans 14 amino acids. Looked up from germline, CDR1 is ENHRY and CDR2 is SYGVKD. Losses at the gene ends were 0 bases for V and 5 bases for J; bases not matched to a gene: 3. DNA of the CDR3: TGTGCCATCAGTGAGTCTGGCGGGAGTGAGACCCAGTACTTC. Protein product: CAISESGGSETQYF.